The rows below give T cell receptor beta chains drawn from one sample of a study of cytomegalovirus exposure and HLA in healthy donors. The repertoire was sequenced with immunoSEQ multiplex PCR; TCRdb's copy has only in-frame clones and lacks some. The sample contains 150,000 to 200,000 clones, 84% of which appear only once. The specimen was PBMCs. These receptors originate from a boy younger than 18 in good health and CMV-seronegative. Both conserved end residues are part of each CDR3. The D gene is left open where the match is weak. Clone size is not always given. Where it is, it says once, few, many or a class for expanded clones.

len	v_gene	j_gene	abundance	d_gene	CDR3nt	CDR3aa
14	TRBV9	TRBJ2-7	.	.	TGTGCCAGCAGCGTAGGGGGGGACTCCTACGAGCAGTACTTC	CASSVGGDSYEQYF
15	TRBV7-2	TRBJ2-7	.	.	TGTGCCAGCAGCTTAGGACTCAAACCCAGCGGCGAGCAGTACTTC	CASSLGLKPSGEQYF
16	TRBV6-6	TRBJ1-5	.	TRBD1	TGTGCCAGCAGTTACCCAACGGGACAGGGGAATCAGCCCCAGCATTTT	CASSYPTGQGNQPQHF
15	TRBV9	TRBJ2-1	.	TRBD2	TGTGCCAGCAGCGCCGCCGGGACTAGGCTCAATGAGCAGTTCTTC	CASSAAGTRLNEQFF
15	TRBV5-1	TRBJ2-5	.	TRBD1	TGCGCCAGCAGCGGAAACAGGGGCCACCAAGAGACCCAGTACTTC	CASSGNRGHQETQYF
16	TRBV27	TRBJ2-3	.	.	TGTGCCAGCAGTTTCCCTTCCGGGGGATCCACAGATACGCAGTATTTT	CASSFPSGGSTDTQYF
15	TRBV6-5	TRBJ2-7	.	TRBD2	TGTGCCAGCAGAAGGGAGCGGGGGGTTAACTACGAGCAGTACTTC	CASRRERGVNYEQYF
13	TRBV2	TRBJ2-7	.	.	TGTGCCAGCACCTCACAAGGAACAGGCCGCTTGTACTTC	CASTSQGTGRLYF
14	TRBV7-9	TRBJ1-1	.	TRBD1	TGTGCCAGCAGCTTAGAAGGACAGGGCGGTGAAGCTTTCTTT	CASSLEGQGGEAFF
15	TRBV4-1	TRBJ1-2	.	TRBD1	TGCGCCAGCAGCCAACCCCAAGCAGGGGGCTATGGCTACACCTTC	CASSQPQAGGYGYTF
11	TRBV30	TRBJ1-1	once	.	TGTGCCTGGAGTGTACGAGATGAAGCTTTCTTT	CAWSVRDEAFF
11	TRBV29-1	TRBJ2-7	.	.	TGCAGCGTTGTGGCCTCCTACGAGCAGTACTTC	CSVVASYEQYF
14	TRBV9	TRBJ1-6	.	TRBD1	TGTGCCAGCAGCGTGGGACAGAATAATTCACCCCTCCACTTT	CASSVGQNNSPLHF
13	TRBV27	TRBJ2-1	.	.	TGTGCCAGCACAGCGGGCACCTACAATGAGCAGTTCTTC	CASTAGTYNEQFF
15	TRBV28	TRBJ2-5	.	.	TGTGCCAGCAGTTTAGTTTGGGCACTCCAAGAGACCCAGTACTTC	CASSLVWALQETQYF
17	TRBV12-5	TRBJ2-2	once	TRBD2	TGTGCTAGTGGCTCTTCACAGACTAGCGGGTTCACCGGGGAGCTGTTTTTT	CASGSSQTSGFTGELFF
18	TRBV9	TRBJ2-2	.	TRBD2	TGTGCCAGCAGCCTATATGGGACTAGCGGGAGACACACCGGGGAGCTGTTTTTT	CASSLYGTSGRHTGELFF
15	TRBV5-1	TRBJ1-2	.	.	TGCGCCAGCATTCTACTTGGTAGCCTTAACTATGGCTACACCTTC	CASILLGSLNYGYTF
12	TRBV28	TRBJ2-7	.	.	TGTGCCAGCAGTTTACCTGTCTACGAGCAGTACTTC	CASSLPVYEQYF
14	TRBV14	TRBJ1-2	.	.	TGTGCCAGCAGCCCGACAGGATATACCTATGGCTACACCTTC	CASSPTGYTYGYTF
16	TRBV7-8	TRBJ2-7	.	.	TGTGCCAGCAGCCTGGATGTTCCAAGGGGAACCTACGAGCAGTACTTC	CASSLDVPRGTYEQYF
13	TRBV28	TRBJ1-5	.	.	TGTGCCAGCAGTGACAGAGCCCATCAGCCCCAGCATTTT	CASSDRAHQPQHF
15	TRBV5-8	TRBJ1-2	.	TRBD1	TGTGCCAGCAGCCGTTGGGACAGGGAGAACTATGGCTACACCTTC	CASSRWDRENYGYTF
16	TRBV9	TRBJ1-4	few	TRBD1	TGTGCCAGCAGCGTAGCCGGGACAGGGCCGAATGAAAAACTGTTTTTT	CASSVAGTGPNEKLFF
14	TRBV6-1	TRBJ1-1	.	.	TGTGCCACCGACCTCGGACTGCCGAACACTGAAGCTTTCTTT	CATDLGLPNTEAFF
12	TRBV5-1	TRBJ2-5	.	.	TGCGCCAGCGGGGACTTTCAAGAGACCCAGTACTTC	CASGDFQETQYF
16	TRBV6-5	TRBJ2-7	.	TRBD2	TGTGCCAGCAGTTACTCCGGGACTAGCGGGAGGGACGAGCAGTACTTC	CASSYSGTSGRDEQYF
14	TRBV7-9	TRBJ2-1	.	.	TGTGCCAGCACCATCACGGGGAGCAGCAATGAGCAGTTCTTC	CASTITGSSNEQFF
11	TRBV30	TRBJ1-2	.	TRBD1	TGTGCCTGGACAGGGGGTTATGGCTACACCTTC	CAWTGGYGYTF
17	TRBV19	TRBJ2-3	once	TRBD2	TGTGCCAGTAGTATTATTCTGTCTAGCGGGAGGGGAGATACGCAGTATTTT	CASSIILSSGRGDTQYF
15	TRBV4-1	TRBJ2-7	.	TRBD2	TGCGCCAGCAGCCAACCAGGACTAGCGGGAGAACTACACTACTTC	CASSQPGLAGELHYF
15	TRBV7-8	TRBJ1-2	.	.	TGTGCCAGCAGCTTAGTTTCGGATTCCGGGTATGGCTACACCTTC	CASSLVSDSGYGYTF
15	TRBV29-1	TRBJ1-2	.	TRBD1	TGCAGCGTTGAGCGGACAGGGCTTGAGAACTATGGCTACACCTTC	CSVERTGLENYGYTF
14	TRBV7-2	TRBJ2-7	.	.	TGTGCCAGCAGCTTAAGGACATTAGGCCACGAGCAGTACTTC	CASSLRTLGHEQYF
15	TRBV27	TRBJ2-5	.	TRBD1	TGTGCCAGCAGAAACAGGGGGCGGCGGCAAGAGACCCAGTACTTC	CASRNRGRRQETQYF
13	TRBV29-1	TRBJ2-2	.	.	TGCAGCGTTGTTGGAGAGGACACCGGGGAGCTGTTTTTT	CSVVGEDTGELFF
13	TRBV30	TRBJ2-7	once	TRBD2	TGTGCCTGGAGTGTGGGGGGGGTGGGCGAGCAGTACTTC	CAWSVGGVGEQYF
15	TRBV10-3	TRBJ2-3	.	TRBD2	TGTGCCATCAGTAGTAGCGGGGGAGAGGCAGATACGCAGTATTTT	CAISSSGGEADTQYF
18	TRBV7-6	TRBJ1-1	.	TRBD1	TGTGCCAGCAGCCCCGGGGGAGGGACAGGGGGCAAGAACACTGAAGCTTTCTTT	CASSPGGGTGGKNTEAFF
16	TRBV14	TRBJ1-1	.	TRBD1	TGTGCCAGCAGCCAAGACCAAAGGACAGGGGCCACTGAAGCTTTCTTT	CASSQDQRTGATEAFF
14	TRBV30	TRBJ2-6	.	.	TGTGCCTGGAGCACAGGGACTGGGGCCAACGTCCTGACTTTC	CAWSTGTGANVLTF
15	TRBV5-4	TRBJ1-4	.	TRBD1	TGTGCCAGCAGCGCGACCGGGACAGGGGGTGAAAAACTGTTTTTT	CASSATGTGGEKLFF